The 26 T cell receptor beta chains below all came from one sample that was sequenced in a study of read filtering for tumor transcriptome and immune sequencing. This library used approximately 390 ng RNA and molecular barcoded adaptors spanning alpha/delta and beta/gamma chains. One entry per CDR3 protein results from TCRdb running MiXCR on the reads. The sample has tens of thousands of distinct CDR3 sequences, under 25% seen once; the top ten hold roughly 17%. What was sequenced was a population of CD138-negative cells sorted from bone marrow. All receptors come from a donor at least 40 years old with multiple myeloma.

As DNA, the CDR3 is TGTGCCAGCAGCTCCGGACTAGCGGGTTACTCCTACAATGAGCAGTTCTTC. Translating it yields CASSSGLAGYSYNEQFF. The V and J genes are TRBV11-2 and TRBJ2-1; 11 bases agree with TRBD2. The CDR3 runs 17 residues. In germline, CDR1 is SGHAT, CDR2 FQNNGV. The V and J ends lost 4 bases and 0 bases, in that order; junction bases with no gene match: 5.

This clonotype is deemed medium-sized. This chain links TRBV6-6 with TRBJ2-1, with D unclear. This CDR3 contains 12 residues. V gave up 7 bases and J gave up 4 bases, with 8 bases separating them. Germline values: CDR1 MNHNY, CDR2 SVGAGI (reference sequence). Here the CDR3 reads CASTPGYNEQFF. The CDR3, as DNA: TGTGCCAGCACCCCTGGGTACAATGAGCAGTTCTTC.

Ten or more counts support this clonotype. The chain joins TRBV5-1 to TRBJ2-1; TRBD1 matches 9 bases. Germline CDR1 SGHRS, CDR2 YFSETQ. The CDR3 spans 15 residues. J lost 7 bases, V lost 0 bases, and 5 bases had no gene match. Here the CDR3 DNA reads TGCGCCAGCAGCTTGGCCAGGGACAGGGCGAATGAGCAGTTCTTC. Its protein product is CASSLARDRANEQFF.

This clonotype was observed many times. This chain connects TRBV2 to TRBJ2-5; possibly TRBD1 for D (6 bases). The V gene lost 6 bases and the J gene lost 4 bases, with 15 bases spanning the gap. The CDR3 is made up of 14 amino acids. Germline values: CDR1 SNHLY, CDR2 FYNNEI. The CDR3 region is CASRDETGGETQYF. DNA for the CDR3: TGTGCCAGCAGGGACGAGACAGGAGGAGAGACCCAGTACTTC.

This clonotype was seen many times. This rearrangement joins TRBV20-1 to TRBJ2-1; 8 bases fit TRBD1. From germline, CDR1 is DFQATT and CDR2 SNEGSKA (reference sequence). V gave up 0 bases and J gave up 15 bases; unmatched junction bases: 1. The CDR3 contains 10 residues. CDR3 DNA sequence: TGCAGTGCTAGAGAGACAGGGGTGTTCTTC. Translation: CSARETGVFF.

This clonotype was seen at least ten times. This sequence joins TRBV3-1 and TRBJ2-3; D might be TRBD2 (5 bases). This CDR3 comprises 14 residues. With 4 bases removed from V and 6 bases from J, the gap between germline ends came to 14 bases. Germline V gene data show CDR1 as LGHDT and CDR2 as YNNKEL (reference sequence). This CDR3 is CASSLLGRGDTQYF. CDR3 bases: TGTGCCAGCAGCCTCTTGGGTCGCGGGGATACGCAGTATTTT.

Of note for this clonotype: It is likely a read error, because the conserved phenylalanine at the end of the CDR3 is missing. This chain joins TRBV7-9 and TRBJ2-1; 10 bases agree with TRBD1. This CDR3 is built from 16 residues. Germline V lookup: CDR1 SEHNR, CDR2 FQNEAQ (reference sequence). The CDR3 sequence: CASSLGQGARYNGQFV. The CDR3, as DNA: TGTGCCAGCAGCTTAGGACAGGGGGCGCGTTACAATGGGCAGTTCGTC.

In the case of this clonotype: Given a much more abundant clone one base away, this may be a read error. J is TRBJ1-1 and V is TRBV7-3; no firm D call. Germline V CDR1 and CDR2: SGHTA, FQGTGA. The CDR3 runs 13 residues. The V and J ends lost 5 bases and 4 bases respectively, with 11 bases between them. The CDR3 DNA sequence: TGTGCCAGCAGCCCGGAGCCGAGCACTGAAGCTTTCTTT. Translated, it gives CASSPEPSTEAFF.

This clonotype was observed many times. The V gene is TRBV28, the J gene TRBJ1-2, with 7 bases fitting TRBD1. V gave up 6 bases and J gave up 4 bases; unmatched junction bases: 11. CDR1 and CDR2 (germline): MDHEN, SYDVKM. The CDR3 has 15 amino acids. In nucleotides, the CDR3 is TGTGCCAGCAGCCTGATGATCGGACAGGTCTATGGCTACACCTTC. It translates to CASSLMIGQVYGYTF.

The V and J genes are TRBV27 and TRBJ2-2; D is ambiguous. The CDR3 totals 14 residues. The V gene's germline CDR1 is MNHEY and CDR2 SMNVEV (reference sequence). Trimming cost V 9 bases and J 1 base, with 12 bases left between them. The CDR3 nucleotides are TGTGCCAGTCACGTGACACTGAACACCGGGGAGCTGTTTTTT. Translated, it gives CASHVTLNTGELFF.

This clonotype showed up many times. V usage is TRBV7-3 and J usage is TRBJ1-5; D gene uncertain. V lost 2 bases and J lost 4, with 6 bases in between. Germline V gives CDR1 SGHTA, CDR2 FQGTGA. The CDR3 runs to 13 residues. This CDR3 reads CASSLAENQPQHF. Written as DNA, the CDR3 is TGTGCCAGCAGCTTAGCAGAAAATCAGCCCCAGCATTTT.

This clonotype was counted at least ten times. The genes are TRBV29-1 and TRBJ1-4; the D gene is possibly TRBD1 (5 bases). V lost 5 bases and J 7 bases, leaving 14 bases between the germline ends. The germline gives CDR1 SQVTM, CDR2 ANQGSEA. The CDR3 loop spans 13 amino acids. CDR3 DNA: TGCAGCGTTCAACCCCAGGGAAGTGAAAAACTGTTTTTT. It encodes CSVQPQGSEKLFF.

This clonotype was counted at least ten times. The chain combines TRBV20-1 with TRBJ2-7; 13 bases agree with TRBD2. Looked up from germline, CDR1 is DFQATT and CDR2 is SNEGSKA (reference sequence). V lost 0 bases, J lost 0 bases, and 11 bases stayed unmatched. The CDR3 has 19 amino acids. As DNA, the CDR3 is TGCAGTGCTAGAGATCCCCGGGGGACTAGCGGGAACCCCTCCTACGAGCAGTACTTC. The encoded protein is CSARDPRGTSGNPSYEQYF.

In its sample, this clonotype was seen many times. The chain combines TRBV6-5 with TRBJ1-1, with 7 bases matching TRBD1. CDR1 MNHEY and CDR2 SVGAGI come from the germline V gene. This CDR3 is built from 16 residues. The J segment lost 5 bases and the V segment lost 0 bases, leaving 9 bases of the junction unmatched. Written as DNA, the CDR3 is TGTGCCAGCAGTTACTCTTTGGGACAGAGGGATACTGAAGCTTTCTTT. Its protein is CASSYSLGQRDTEAFF.

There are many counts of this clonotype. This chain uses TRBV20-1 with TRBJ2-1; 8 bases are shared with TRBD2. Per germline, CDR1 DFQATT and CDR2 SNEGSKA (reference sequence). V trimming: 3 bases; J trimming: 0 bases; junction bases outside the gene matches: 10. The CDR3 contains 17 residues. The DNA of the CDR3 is TGCAGTGCTAGGGGCTTAGCGGGGCTCAGCTCCTACAATGAGCAGTTCTTC. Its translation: CSARGLAGLSSYNEQFF.

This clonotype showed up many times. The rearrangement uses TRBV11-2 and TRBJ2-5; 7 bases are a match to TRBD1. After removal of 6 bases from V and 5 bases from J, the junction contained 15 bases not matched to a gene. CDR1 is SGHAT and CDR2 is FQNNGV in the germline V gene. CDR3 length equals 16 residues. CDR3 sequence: CASRFSGSGGRETQYF. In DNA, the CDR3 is TGTGCCAGCAGATTCAGTGGGTCAGGGGGTAGGGAGACCCAGTACTTC.

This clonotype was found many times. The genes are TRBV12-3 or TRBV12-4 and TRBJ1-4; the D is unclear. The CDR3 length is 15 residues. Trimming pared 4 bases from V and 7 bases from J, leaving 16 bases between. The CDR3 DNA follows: TGTGCCAGCAGTTCGTCCGCGGTTTACCGTGAAAAACTGTTTTTT. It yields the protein CASSSSAVYREKLFF.

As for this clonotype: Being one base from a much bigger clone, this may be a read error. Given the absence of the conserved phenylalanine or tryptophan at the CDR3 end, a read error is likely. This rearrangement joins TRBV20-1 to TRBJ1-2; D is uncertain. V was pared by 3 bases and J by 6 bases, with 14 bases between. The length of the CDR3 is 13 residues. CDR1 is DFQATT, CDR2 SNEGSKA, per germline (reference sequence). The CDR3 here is CSASPLSPDGYTL. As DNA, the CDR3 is TGCAGTGCTAGCCCCCTCTCCCCGGATGGCTACACCCTC.

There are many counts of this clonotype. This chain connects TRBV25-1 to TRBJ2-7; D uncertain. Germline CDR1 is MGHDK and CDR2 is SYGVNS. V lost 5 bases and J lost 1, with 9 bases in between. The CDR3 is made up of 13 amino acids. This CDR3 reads CASSITPSYEQYF. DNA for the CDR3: TGTGCCAGCAGTATAACCCCATCCTACGAGCAGTACTTC.

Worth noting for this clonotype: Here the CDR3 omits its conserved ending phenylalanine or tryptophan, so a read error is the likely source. Here the CDR3 reads CATYGGQCYGYTS. As DNA, the CDR3 is TGTGCCACCTACGGGGGCCAATGCTATGGCTACACCTCC. The rearrangement joins TRBV10-3 to TRBJ1-2; D perhaps matches TRBD1 (6 bases). The CDR3 totals 13 residues. V lost 10 bases and J lost 4, with 16 bases in between. Germline V CDR1 and CDR2: ENHRY, SYGVKD.

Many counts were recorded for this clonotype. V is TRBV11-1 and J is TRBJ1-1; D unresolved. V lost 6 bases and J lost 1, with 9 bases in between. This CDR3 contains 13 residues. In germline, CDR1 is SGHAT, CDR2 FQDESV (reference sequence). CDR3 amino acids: CASRSGPNTEAFF. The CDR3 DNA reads TGTGCCAGCAGGAGTGGACCGAACACTGAAGCTTTCTTT.

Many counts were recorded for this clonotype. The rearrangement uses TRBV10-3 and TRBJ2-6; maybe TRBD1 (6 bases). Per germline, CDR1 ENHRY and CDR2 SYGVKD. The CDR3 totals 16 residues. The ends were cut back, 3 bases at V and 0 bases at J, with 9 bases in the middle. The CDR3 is CAISEQGNSGANVLTF. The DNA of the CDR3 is TGTGCCATCAGTGAACAGGGTAACTCTGGGGCCAACGTCCTGACTTTC.

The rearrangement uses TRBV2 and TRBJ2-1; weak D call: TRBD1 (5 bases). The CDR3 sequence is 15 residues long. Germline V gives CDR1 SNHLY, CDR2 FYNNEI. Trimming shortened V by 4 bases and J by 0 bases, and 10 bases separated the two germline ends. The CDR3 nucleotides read TGTGCCAGCAGTGCGGACATCGACTCCTACAATGAGCAGTTCTTC. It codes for CASSADIDSYNEQFF.

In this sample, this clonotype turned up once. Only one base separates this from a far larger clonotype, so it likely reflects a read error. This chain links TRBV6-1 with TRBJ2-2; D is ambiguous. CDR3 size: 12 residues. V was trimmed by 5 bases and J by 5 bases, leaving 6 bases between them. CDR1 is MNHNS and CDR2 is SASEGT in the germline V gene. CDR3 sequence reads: CASSPTTGELFF. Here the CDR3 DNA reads TGTGCCAGCAGTCCGACGACCGGGGAGCTGTTTTTT.

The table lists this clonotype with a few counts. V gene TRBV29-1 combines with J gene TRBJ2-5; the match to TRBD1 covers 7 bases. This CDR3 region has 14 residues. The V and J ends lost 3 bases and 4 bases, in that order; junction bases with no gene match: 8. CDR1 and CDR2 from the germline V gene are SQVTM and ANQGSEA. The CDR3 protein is CSVDRQGWAETQYF. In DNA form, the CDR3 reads TGCAGCGTTGATCGACAGGGATGGGCAGAGACCCAGTACTTC. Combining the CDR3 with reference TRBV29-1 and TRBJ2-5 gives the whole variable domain SAVISQKPSRDICQRGTSLTIQCQVDSQVTMMFWYRQQPGQSLTLIATANQGSEATYESGFVIDKFPISRPNLTFSTLTVSNMSPEDSSIYLCSVDRQGWAETQYFGPGTRLLVL.

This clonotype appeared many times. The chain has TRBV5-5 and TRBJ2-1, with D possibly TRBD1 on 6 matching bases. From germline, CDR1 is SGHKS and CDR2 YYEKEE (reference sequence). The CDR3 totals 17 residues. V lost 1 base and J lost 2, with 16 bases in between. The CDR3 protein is CASSLFLVNRAYNEQFF. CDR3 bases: TGTGCCAGCAGCTTGTTCCTTGTAAACAGGGCCTACAATGAGCAGTTCTTC.